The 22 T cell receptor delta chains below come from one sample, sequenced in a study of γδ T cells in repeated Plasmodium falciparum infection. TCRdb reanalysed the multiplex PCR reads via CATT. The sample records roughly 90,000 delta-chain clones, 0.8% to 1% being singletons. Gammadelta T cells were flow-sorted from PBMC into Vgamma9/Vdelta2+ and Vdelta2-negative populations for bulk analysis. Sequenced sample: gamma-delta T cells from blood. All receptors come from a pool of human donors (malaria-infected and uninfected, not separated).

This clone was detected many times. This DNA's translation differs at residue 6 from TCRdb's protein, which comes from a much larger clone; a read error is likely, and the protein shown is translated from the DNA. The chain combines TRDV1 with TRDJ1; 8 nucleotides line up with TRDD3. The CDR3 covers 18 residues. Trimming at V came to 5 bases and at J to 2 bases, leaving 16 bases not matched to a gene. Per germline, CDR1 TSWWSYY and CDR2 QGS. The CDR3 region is CALGTGPWGTHETDKLIF. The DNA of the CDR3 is TGTGCTCTTGGGACCGGACCCTGGGGGACCCACGAGACCGATAAACTCATCTTT.

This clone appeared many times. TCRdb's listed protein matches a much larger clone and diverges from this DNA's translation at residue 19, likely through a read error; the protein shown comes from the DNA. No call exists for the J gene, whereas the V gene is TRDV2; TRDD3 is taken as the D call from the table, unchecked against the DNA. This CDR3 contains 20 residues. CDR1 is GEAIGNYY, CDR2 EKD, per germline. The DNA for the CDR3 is TGTGCCTGTGACACCAATTTTCCGGGGGATACGACTCCGTACACCGATAAACTCACCTTT. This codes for CACDTNFPGDTTPYTDKLTF.

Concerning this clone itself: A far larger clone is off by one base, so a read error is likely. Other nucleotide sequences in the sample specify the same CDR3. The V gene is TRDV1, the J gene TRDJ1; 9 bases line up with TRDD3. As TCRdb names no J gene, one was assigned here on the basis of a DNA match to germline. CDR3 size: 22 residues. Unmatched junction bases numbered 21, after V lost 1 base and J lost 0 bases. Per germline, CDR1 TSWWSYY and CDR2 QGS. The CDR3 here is CALGEQGLKRGRGIPYTDKLIF. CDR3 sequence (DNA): TGTGCTCTTGGGGAACAGGGGTTAAAGCGAGGGAGGGGGATACCGTACACCGATAAACTCATCTTT.

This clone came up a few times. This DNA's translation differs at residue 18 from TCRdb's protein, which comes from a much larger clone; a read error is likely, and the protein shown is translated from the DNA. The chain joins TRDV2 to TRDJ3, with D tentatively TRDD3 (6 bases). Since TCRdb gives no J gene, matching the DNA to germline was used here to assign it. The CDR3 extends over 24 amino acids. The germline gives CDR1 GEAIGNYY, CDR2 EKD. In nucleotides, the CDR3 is TGTGCCTGTGACCCCGGGTTCCCTAAGCGGTTTAAGGATACTATCACCTGGGGCACCCGACAGATGTTTTTC. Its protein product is CACDPGFPKRFKDTITWGTRQMFF.

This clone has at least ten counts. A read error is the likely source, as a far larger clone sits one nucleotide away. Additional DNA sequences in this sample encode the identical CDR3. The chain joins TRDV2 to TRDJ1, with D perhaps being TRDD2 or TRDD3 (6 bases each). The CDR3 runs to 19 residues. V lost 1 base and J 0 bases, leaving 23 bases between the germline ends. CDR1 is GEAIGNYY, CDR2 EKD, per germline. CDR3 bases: TGTGCCTGTGACACGGGGTCCTACACTGGGCTACTTTACACCGATAAACTCATCTTT. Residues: CACDTGSYTGLLYTDKLIF.

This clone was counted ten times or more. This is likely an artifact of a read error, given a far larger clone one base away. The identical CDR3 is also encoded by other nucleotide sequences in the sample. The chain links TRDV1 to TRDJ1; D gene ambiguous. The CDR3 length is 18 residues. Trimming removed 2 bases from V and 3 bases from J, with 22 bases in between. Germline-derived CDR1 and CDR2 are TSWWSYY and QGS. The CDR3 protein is CALGERFFEYESSDKLIF. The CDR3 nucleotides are TGTGCTCTTGGGGAAAGGTTCTTTGAGTACGAGTCCTCCGATAAACTCATCTTT.

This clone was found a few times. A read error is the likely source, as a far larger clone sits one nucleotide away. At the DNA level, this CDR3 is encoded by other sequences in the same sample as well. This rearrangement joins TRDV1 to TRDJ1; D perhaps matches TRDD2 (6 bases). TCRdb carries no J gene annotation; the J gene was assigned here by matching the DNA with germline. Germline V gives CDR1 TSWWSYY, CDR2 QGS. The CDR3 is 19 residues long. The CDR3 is CALGVLNPLWILLSDKLIF. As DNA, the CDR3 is TGTGCCCTTGGGGTCCTAAACCCCCTTTGGATCCTACTCTCGGATAAACTCATCTTT.

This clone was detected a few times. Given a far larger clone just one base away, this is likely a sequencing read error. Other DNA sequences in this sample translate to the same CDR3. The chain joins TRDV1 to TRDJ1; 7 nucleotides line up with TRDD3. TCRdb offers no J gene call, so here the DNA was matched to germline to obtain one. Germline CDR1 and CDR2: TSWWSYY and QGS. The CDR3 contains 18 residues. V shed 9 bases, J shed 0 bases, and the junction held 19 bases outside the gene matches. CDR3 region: CALTQEGRLGPYTDKLIF. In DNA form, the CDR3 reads TGTGCTCTGACACAAGAAGGAAGACTGGGGCCGTACACCGATAAACTCATCTTT.

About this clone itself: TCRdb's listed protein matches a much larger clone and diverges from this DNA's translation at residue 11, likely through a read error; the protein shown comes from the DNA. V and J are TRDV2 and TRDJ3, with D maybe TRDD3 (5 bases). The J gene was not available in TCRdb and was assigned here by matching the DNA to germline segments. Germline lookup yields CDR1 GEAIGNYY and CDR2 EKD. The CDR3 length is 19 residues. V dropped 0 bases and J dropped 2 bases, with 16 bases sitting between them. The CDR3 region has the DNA TGTGCCTGTGACACCGCGGGGGCGTTGAGAACCTGGGACACCCGACAGATGTTTTTC. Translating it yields CACDTAGALRTWDTRQMFF.

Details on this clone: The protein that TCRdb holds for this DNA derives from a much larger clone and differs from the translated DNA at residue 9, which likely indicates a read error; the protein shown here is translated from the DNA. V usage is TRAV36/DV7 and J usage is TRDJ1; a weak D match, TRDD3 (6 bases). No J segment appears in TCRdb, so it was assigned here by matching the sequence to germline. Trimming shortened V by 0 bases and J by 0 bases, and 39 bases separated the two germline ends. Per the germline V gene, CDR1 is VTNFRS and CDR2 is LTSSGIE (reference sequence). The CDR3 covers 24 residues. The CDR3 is CAVEVQNPIPALMGVYMYTDKLIF. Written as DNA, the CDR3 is TGTGCTGTGGAGGTTCAGAATCCTATCCCGGCCTTGATGGGGGTCTATATGTACACCGATAAACTCATCTTT.

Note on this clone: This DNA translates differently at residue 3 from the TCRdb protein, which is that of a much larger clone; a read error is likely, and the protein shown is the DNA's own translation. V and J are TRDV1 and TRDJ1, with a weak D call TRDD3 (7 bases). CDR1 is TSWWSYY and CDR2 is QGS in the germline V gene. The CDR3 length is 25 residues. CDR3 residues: CAHGDRGVWSFPLGQGVPRTDKLIF. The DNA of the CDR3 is TGTGCTCATGGGGACAGAGGAGTTTGGTCCTTCCCACTGGGGCAAGGGGTTCCACGCACCGATAAACTCATCTTT.

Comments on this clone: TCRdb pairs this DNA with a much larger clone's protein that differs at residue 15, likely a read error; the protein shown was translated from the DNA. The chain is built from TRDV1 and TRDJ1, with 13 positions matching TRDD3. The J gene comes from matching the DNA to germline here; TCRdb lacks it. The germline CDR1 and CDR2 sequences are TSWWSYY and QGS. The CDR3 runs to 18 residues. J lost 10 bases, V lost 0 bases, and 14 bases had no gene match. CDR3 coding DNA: TGTGCTCTTGGGGAACTTCCCCCTACTGGGGGATACGAAGGGACACTCATCTTT. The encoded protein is CALGELPPTGGYEGTLIF.

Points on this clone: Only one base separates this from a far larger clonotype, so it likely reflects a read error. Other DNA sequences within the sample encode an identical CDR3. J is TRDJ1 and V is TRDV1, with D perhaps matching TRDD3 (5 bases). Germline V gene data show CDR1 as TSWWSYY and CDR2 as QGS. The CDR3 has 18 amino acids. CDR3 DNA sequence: TGCGCTCTTGGGGAACCACCCCTCGCGGAACCCCCAGTCGATAAACTCATCTTT. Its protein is CALGEPPLAEPPVDKLIF.

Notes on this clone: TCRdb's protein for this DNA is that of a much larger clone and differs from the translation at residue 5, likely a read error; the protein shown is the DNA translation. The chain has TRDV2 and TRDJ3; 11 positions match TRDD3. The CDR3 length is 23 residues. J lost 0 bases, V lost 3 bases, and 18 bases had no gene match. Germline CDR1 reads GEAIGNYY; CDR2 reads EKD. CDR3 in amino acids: CACDAEGGGYASRSSWDTRQMFF. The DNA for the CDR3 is TGTGCCTGTGACGCCGAGGGTGGGGGATACGCATCCCGAAGCTCCTGGGACACCCGACAGATGTTTTTC.

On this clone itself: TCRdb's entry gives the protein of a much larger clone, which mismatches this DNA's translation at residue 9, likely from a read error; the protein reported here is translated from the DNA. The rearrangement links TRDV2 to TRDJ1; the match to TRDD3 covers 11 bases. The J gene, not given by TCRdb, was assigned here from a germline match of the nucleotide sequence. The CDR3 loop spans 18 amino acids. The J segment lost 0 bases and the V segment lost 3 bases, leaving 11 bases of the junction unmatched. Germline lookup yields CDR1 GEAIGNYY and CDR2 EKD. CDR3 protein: CACDPLGDTAQDTDKLIF. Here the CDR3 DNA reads TGTGCCTGTGACCCCTTGGGGGATACGGCTCAGGACACCGATAAACTCATCTTT.

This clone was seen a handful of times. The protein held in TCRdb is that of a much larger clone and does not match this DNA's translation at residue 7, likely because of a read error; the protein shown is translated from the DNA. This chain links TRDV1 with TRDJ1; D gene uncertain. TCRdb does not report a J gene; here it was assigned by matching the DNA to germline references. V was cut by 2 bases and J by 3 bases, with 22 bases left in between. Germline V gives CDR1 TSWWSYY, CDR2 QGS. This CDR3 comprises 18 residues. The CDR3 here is CALGERYFEYESSDKLIF. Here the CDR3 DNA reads TGTGCTCTTGGGGAAAGGTACTTCGAGTACGAGTCCTCCGATAAACTCATCTTT.

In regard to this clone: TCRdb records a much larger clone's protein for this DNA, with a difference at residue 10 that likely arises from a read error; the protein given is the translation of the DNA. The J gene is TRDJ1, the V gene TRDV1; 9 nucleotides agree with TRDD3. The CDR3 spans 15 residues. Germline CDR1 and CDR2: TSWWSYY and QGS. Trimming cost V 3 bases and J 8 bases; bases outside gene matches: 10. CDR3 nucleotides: TGTGCTCTTGGGGACTGCACTGGGGGAGACGAGAAACTCATCTTT. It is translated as CALGDCTGGDEKLIF.

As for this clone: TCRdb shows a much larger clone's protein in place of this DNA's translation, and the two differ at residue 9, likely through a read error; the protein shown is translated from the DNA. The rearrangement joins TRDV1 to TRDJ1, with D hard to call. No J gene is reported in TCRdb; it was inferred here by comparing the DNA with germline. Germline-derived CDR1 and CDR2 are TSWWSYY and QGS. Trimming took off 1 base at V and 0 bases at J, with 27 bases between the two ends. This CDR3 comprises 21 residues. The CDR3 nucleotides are TGTGCTCTTGGGGAACGCCTTGAGAGCTTACTGAGCCCTTATTACACCGATAAACTCATCTTT. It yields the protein CALGERLESLLSPYYTDKLIF.

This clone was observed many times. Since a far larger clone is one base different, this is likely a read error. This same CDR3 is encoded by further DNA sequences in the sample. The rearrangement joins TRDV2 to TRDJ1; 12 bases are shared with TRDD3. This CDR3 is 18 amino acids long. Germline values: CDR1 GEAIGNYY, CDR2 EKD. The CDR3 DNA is TGTGCCTGTGACACGATTACTGGGGGATACTCGTCCACCGATAAGCTCATCTTT. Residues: CACDTITGGYSSTDKLIF.

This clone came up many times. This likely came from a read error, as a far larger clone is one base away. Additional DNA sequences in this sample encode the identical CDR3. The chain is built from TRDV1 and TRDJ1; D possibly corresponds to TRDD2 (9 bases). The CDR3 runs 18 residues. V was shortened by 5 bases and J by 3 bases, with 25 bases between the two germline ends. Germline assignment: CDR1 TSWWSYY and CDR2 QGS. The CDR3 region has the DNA TGTGCTCTTGGGAAGCCTTCCTACGTAGGGATACGGCCCGATAAACTCATCTTT. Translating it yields CALGKPSYVGIRPDKLIF.

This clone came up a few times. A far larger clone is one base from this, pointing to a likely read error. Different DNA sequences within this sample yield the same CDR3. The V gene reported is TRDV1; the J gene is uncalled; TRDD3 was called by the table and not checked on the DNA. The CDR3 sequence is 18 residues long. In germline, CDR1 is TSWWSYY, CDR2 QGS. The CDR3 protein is CALGELFGPTGFGIKLIF. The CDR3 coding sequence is TGTGCTCTTGGGGAGCTATTTGGTCCTACGGGCTTTGGTATTAAGCTCATCTTT.

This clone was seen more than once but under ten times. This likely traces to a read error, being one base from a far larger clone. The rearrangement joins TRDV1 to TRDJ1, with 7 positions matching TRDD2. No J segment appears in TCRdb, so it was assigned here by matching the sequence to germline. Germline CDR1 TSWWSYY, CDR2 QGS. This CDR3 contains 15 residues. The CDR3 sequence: CALGEPRFLSDKLIF. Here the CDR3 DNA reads TGCGCTCTTGGGGAGCCGCGCTTCCTAAGCGATAAACTCATCTTT.